A single sample gave rise to the 10 T cell receptor beta chains below, sequenced in a study of cytomegalovirus exposure and HLA in healthy donors (dated by TCRdb to about 2017). The library was prepared using the immunoSEQ multiplex PCR assay. A mixture of 60 forward primers for TCR Vbeta segments and 13 reverse primers for TCR Jbeta segments was used in the multiplex PCR. TCRdb retrieved this table from immuneACCESS and kept in-frame rearrangements only. Not all clones are present; in checked studies, unresolved V genes account for under half, and no reason is known for the remainder. For this sample the table gives about 150,000 clones, of which about 75% were detected only once. The top ten clonotypes cover roughly 0.68% of the sample. Sequencing was carried out using PBMCs. The receptors here all came from a male donor in good health and CMV-seronegative.

The chain links TRBV15 to TRBJ1-1; D unclear. From germline, CDR1 is LNHNV and CDR2 YYDKDF (reference sequence). The CDR3 is made up of 15 amino acids. V lost 3 bases, J lost 5 bases, and 16 bases lay in between. This CDR3 reads CATSREGRPGTEAFF. The CDR3 nucleotides read TGTGCCACCAGCAGGGAAGGACGGCCGGGGACTGAAGCTTTCTTT.

The rearrangement links TRBV7-2 to TRBJ2-1; possibly TRBD2 for D (5 bases). CDR3 size: 15 residues. Trimming removed 2 bases at V and 5 bases at J, with 13 bases between. Germline V gene lookup returns CDR1 SGHTA and CDR2 FQGNSA. The CDR3 sequence: CASSLRGKVNNEQFF. The CDR3 DNA is TGTGCCAGCAGCTTAAGAGGGAAGGTAAACAATGAGCAGTTCTTC.

This sequence joins TRBV6-6 and TRBJ1-1; 9 bases align to TRBD1. This CDR3 comprises 15 residues. In germline, CDR1 is MNHNY, CDR2 SVGAGI (reference sequence). V trimming: 6 bases; J trimming: 4 bases; junction bases outside the gene matches: 9. The CDR3 DNA reads as TGTGCCAGCAGACCAACAGGGGGCGGGAGCACTGAAGCTTTCTTT. This encodes CASRPTGGGSTEAFF.

This clone was observed once. CDR3 sequence (DNA): TGTGCCACCAGCGGGGGGACCTACGAGCAGTACTTC. Translating gives CATSGGTYEQYF. The V call is TRBV15, the J call TRBJ2-7; D may be TRBD2 (6 bases). CDR3 size: 12 residues. Trimming took 5 bases from V and 2 from J, leaving 7 bases between them. CDR1 LNHNV and CDR2 YYDKDF come from the germline V gene (reference sequence).

V and J are TRBV5-6 and TRBJ1-5, with D tentatively TRBD1 (5 bases). From germline, CDR1 is SGHDT and CDR2 YYEEEE. The CDR3 spans 15 residues. Trimming took 4 bases from V and 1 from J, leaving 12 bases between them. CDR3 in amino acids: CASSLRGGSNQPQHF. The CDR3 nucleotides read TGTGCCAGCAGCCTCCGGGGGGGGAGCAATCAGCCCCAGCATTTT.

Comments on this clone: The sample holds other DNA sequences that translate to the same CDR3. This rearrangement joins TRBV5-1 to TRBJ1-3, with D possibly TRBD1 on 5 matching bases. V lost 0 bases and J lost 4, with 11 bases in between. The CDR3 length is 15 residues. The germline gives CDR1 SGHRS, CDR2 YFSETQ. Here the CDR3 DNA reads TGCGCCAGCAGCTTGGCGGGGGTAAGCGGAAACACCATATATTTT. It specifies CASSLAGVSGNTIYF. Based on the CDR3 plus reference TRBV5-1 and TRBJ1-3, the full variable domain is KAGVTQTPRYLIKTRGQQVTLSCSPISGHRSVSWYQQTPGQGLQFLFEYFSETQRNKGNFPGRFSGRQFSNSRSEMNVSTLELGDSALYLCASSLAGVSGNTIYFGEGSWLTVV.

The chain employs TRBV7-2 and TRBJ1-2, with D maybe TRBD1 (5 bases). V was clipped by 5 bases and J by 8 bases, with 12 bases between them. The length of the CDR3 is 12 residues. The germline gives CDR1 SGHTA, CDR2 FQGNSA. The CDR3 sequence is CASSPRQTGYTF. The CDR3 bases are TGTGCCAGCAGCCCAAGACAGACGGGCTACACCTTC. The variable domain in full, with the rest retrieved from reference TRBV7-2 and TRBJ1-2, is GAGVSQSPSNKVTEKGKDVELRCDPISGHTALYWYRQSLGQGLEFLIYFQGNSAPDKSGLPSDRFSAERTGGSVSTLTIQRTQQEDSAVYLCASSPRQTGYTFGSGTRLTVV.

The chain joins TRBV7-2 to TRBJ2-5; possibly TRBD2 for D (6 bases). CDR1 and CDR2 (germline): SGHTA, FQGNSA. The length of the CDR3 is 15 residues. V was pared by 3 bases and J by 2 bases, with 13 bases between. The CDR3 here is CASSLAGWGQETQYF. The CDR3 coding sequence is TGTGCCAGCAGCTTGGCGGGGTGGGGGCAAGAGACCCAGTACTTC.

The rearrangement links TRBV16 to TRBJ2-1; D is unclear. Per germline, CDR1 KGHSY and CDR2 FQNENV. V lost 1 base and J 7 bases, leaving 11 bases between the germline ends. The CDR3 spans 14 residues. This CDR3 reads CASSQFQDRNEQFF. The CDR3, as DNA: TGTGCCAGCAGCCAATTCCAGGATCGGAATGAGCAGTTCTTC.

The chain links TRBV7-9 to TRBJ2-1; 8 bases agree with TRBD2. The CDR3 totals 15 residues. Germline loops: CDR1 SEHNR, CDR2 FQNEAQ (reference sequence). The ends lost 5 bases at V and 3 bases at J; junction bases unmatched: 6. CDR3 DNA: TGTGCCAGCAGCCCCCGAGGGACTAGCTACAATGAGCAGTTCTTC. Protein product: CASSPRGTSYNEQFF. The entire variable domain, with the rest obtained from reference TRBV7-9 and TRBJ2-1, is as follows: DTGVSQNPRHKITKRGQNVTFRCDPISEHNRLYWYRQTLGQGPEFLTYFQNEAQLEKSRLLSDRFSAERPKGSFSTLEIQRTEQGDSAMYLCASSPRGTSYNEQFFGPGTRLTVL.